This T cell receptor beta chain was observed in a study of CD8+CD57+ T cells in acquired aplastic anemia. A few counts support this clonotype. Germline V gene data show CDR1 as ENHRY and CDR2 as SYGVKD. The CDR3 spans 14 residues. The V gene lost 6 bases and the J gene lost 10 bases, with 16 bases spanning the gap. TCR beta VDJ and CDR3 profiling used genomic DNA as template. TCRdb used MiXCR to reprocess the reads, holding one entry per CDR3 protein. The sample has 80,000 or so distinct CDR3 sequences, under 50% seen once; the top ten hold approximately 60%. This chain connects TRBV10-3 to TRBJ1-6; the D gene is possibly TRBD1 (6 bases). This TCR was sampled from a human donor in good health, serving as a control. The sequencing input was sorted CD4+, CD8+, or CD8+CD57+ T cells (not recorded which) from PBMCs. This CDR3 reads CAISPGMGASPLHF. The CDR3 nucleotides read TGTGCCATCAGCCCCGGGATGGGGGCGTCACCCCTCCACTTT.